This T cell receptor beta chain was captured by sequencing in a study of T cell changes during pregnancy in multiple sclerosis. J was trimmed by 2 bases and V by 3 bases; bases with no gene match: 5. The CDR3 length is 15 residues. Germline CDR1 and CDR2: KGHSH and LQKENI. Profiling relied on immunoSEQ multiplex PCR, and the TCRdb table lists in-frame clones only, not all of them. The sample yields tens of thousands of clones, roughly nine tenths seen once. This clonotype originated in a female donor in good health, enrolled as a control in a pregnancy study. This material consisted of CD4+ T cells from peripheral blood mononuclear cells, taken in the second trimester of pregnancy. V usage is TRBV18 and J usage is TRBJ2-7, with 9 bases fitting TRBD1. The CDR3 coding sequence is TGTGCCAGCTCACCCAAACAGGGGGCAACCTACGAGCAGTACTTC. Translating it yields CASSPKQGATYEQYF.